This TCR beta chain was captured in a study of blood T cells in healthy people across ages. Study-wide context: Template switching retrieved approximately one barcoded beta molecule for each two T cells. Points from the study as a whole: It was not possible, with unsorted PBMCs, to conclusively compare naive and antigen-experienced cells.

Combining a sample-barcoded 5' primer with a J-beta primer mix, a second PCR ran for about 6 to 11 cycles. TCRdb re-called the 5' RACE reads through MiXCR, storing one row per CDR3 protein. The sample carries roughly 800,000 distinct CDR3 sequences, approximately 35% recorded once. This CDR3 contains 14 residues. CDR1 and CDR2 from the germline V gene are DFQATT and SNEGSKA (reference sequence). The V end lost 0 bases, the J end lost 5 bases, and 13 bases lay between the germline ends. In regard to this clonotype: Its antigen is currently unknown.

The V gene is TRBV20-1, the J gene TRBJ1-1; D gene unclear. Material: blood. The origin of this receptor is a man younger than 35 in good health. The CDR3 protein is CSARDMRSGTEAFF. The CDR3 DNA is TGCAGTGCTAGAGATATGCGGAGTGGGACTGAAGCTTTCTTT.